This note documents a single T cell receptor beta chain sequence. Its antigen remains unknown. The data are from a study of blood T cells in healthy people across ages. General observations from the study: The CMV status of each donor remained undetermined, and this could have confounded shifts in expanded clonotypes. Comparison with aged donors showed that long-lived donors had more naive CD4+ cells and higher diversity.

A second PCR of 7 to 11 cycles used a sample-barcoded 5' primer and a J-beta primer mix. No fewer than 3 million CDR3-containing paired-end reads came from each sample. TCRdb called the 5' RACE reads again in MiXCR, with one record for every CDR3 protein. Altogether some 1.5 million distinct CDR3 sequences are present, roughly 27% being singletons, with the ten largest covering approximately 7.7%. V lost 0 bases and J lost 1, with 12 bases in between. This CDR3 has 16 amino acids. Looked up from germline, CDR1 is MDHEN and CDR2 is SYDVKM. The V and J genes are TRBV28 and TRBJ1-1; D is perhaps TRBD1 (5 bases). The sequencing sample was made of blood. The receptor was derived from a woman in her thirties in good health. Here the CDR3 reads CASSLWNVGGNTEAFF. The CDR3 DNA reads TGTGCCAGCAGTTTATGGAATGTTGGGGGGAACACTGAAGCTTTCTTT.